The rows below give T cell receptor beta chains drawn from one sample of a study of blood T cell repertoires in COVID-19. Clones were read by immunoSEQ multiplex PCR, and TCRdb kept only the in-frame ones, dropping some. This sample has approximately 330,000 clones, with approximately 88% found just once. Specimen: peripheral blood. These receptors originate from a man aged 30-40 years with COVID-19, enrolled during active disease. The CDR3 runs from the conserved cysteine through the conserved F or W. The D gene is left open where the match is weak. Clone sizes are given selectively: once, few, many, or a class where the clone is expanded.

j_gene: TRBJ1-1
d_gene: -
v_gene: TRBV29-1
abundance: -
CDR3aa: CSALRRKRGEGNTEAFF
CDR3nt: TGCAGCGCTCTGAGACGCAAAAGAGGGGAGGGGAACACTGAAGCTTTCTTT

j_gene: TRBJ2-3
d_gene: TRBD1
v_gene: TRBV6-2/TRBV6-3
abundance: -
CDR3aa: CASSPGTGGGTDTQYF
CDR3nt: TGTGCCAGCAGTCCCGGGACAGGGGGAGGCACAGATACGCAGTATTTT

j_gene: TRBJ2-3
d_gene: TRBD2
v_gene: TRBV27
abundance: few
CDR3aa: CASSLQAHGTSGGDTQYF
CDR3nt: TGTGCCAGCAGTTTACAGGCCCATGGGACTAGCGGGGGAGATACGCAGTATTTT

j_gene: TRBJ1-5
d_gene: -
v_gene: TRBV19
abundance: medium-sized
CDR3aa: CASSPYNPNQPQHF
CDR3nt: TGTGCCAGTAGTCCATACAATCCAAATCAGCCCCAGCATTTT

j_gene: TRBJ2-1
d_gene: -
v_gene: TRBV28
abundance: -
CDR3aa: CASLKPGSYNEQFF
CDR3nt: TGTGCCAGCCTTAAGCCGGGTAGCTACAATGAGCAGTTCTTC

j_gene: TRBJ1-1
d_gene: -
v_gene: TRBV19
abundance: -
CDR3aa: CASSFQIHTEAFF
CDR3nt: TGTGCCAGTAGTTTTCAGATTCACACTGAAGCTTTCTTT

j_gene: TRBJ2-3
d_gene: -
v_gene: TRBV7-9
abundance: few
CDR3aa: CASSPDTSTDTQYF
CDR3nt: TGTGCCAGCAGCCCCGATACTAGCACAGATACGCAGTATTTT

j_gene: TRBJ2-7
d_gene: TRBD1
v_gene: TRBV5-4
abundance: -
CDR3aa: CASSFRQGAYEQYF
CDR3nt: TGTGCCAGCAGCTTCAGACAGGGGGCCTACGAGCAGTACTTC

j_gene: TRBJ1-1
d_gene: -
v_gene: TRBV7-9
abundance: once
CDR3aa: CASSRIQGGTEAFF
CDR3nt: TGTGCCAGCAGCCGTATTCAGGGTGGGACTGAAGCTTTCTTT

j_gene: TRBJ2-5
d_gene: -
v_gene: TRBV3-1/TRBV3-2
abundance: -
CDR3aa: CASSPRTPSQETQYF
CDR3nt: TGTGCCAGCAGCCCACGGACACCATCCCAAGAGACCCAGTACTTC

j_gene: TRBJ2-3
d_gene: -
v_gene: TRBV7-2
abundance: -
CDR3aa: CASSLTGSGDTQYF
CDR3nt: TGTGCCAGCAGTCTCACTGGATCGGGAGATACGCAGTATTTT

j_gene: TRBJ2-5
d_gene: -
v_gene: TRBV6-5
abundance: -
CDR3aa: CASVRGETQYF
CDR3nt: TGTGCCAGCGTACGGGGAGAGACCCAGTACTTC

j_gene: TRBJ1-5
d_gene: -
v_gene: TRBV7-2
abundance: -
CDR3aa: CASSSAPGPNQPQHF
CDR3nt: TGTGCCAGCAGCTCAGCGCCAGGGCCCAATCAGCCCCAGCATTTT

j_gene: TRBJ2-1
d_gene: TRBD2
v_gene: TRBV5-5
abundance: -
CDR3aa: CASSSGLAGYFNEQFF
CDR3nt: TGTGCCAGCAGCTCGGGACTAGCGGGGTACTTCAATGAGCAGTTCTTC

j_gene: TRBJ2-2
d_gene: TRBD2
v_gene: TRBV9
abundance: -
CDR3aa: CASSVSGGFDGELFF
CDR3nt: TGTGCCAGCAGCGTATCGGGAGGGTTCGACGGGGAGCTGTTTTTT

j_gene: TRBJ1-5
d_gene: TRBD1
v_gene: TRBV7-2
abundance: -
CDR3aa: CASSWDRVGQPQHF
CDR3nt: TGTGCCAGCAGCTGGGACAGGGTGGGGCAGCCCCAGCATTTT

j_gene: TRBJ2-1
d_gene: -
v_gene: TRBV5-5
abundance: -
CDR3aa: CASSLGQQSYNEQFF
CDR3nt: TGTGCCAGCAGCTTGGGACAGCAATCCTACAATGAGCAGTTCTTC

j_gene: TRBJ1-6
d_gene: -
v_gene: TRBV7-3
abundance: -
CDR3aa: CASSLISEVPYNSPLHF
CDR3nt: TGTGCCAGCAGCTTAATATCAGAGGTCCCCTATAATTCACCCCTCCACTTT

j_gene: TRBJ2-1
d_gene: TRBD2
v_gene: TRBV6-2/TRBV6-3
abundance: once
CDR3aa: CASSYSTLQIGGGSNEQFF
CDR3nt: TGTGCCAGCAGTTACTCGACTTTACAGATAGGCGGGGGGAGCAATGAGCAGTTCTTC

j_gene: TRBJ2-7
d_gene: TRBD1
v_gene: TRBV28
abundance: -
CDR3aa: CASSLDRGRKYEQYF
CDR3nt: TGTGCCAGCAGCCTTGACAGGGGGAGGAAGTACGAGCAGTACTTC

j_gene: TRBJ2-7
d_gene: TRBD1
v_gene: TRBV6-5
abundance: once
CDR3aa: CASSNRGLSSYEQYF
CDR3nt: TGTGCCAGCAGTAACAGGGGTCTGAGCTCCTACGAGCAGTACTTC

j_gene: TRBJ1-5
d_gene: TRBD1
v_gene: TRBV30
abundance: -
CDR3aa: CAWSVGQGGQPQHF
CDR3nt: TGTGCCTGGAGTGTAGGTCAGGGGGGCCAGCCCCAGCATTTT

j_gene: TRBJ2-1
d_gene: -
v_gene: TRBV6-2/TRBV6-3
abundance: -
CDR3aa: CASSYSFSNNEQFF
CDR3nt: TGTGCCAGCAGTTACTCATTTAGCAACAATGAGCAGTTCTTC

j_gene: TRBJ2-2
d_gene: -
v_gene: TRBV19
abundance: -
CDR3aa: CASSIFPLPGAGELFF
CDR3nt: TGTGCCAGTAGTATTTTTCCCCTCCCAGGGGCCGGGGAGCTGTTTTTT

j_gene: TRBJ1-1
d_gene: -
v_gene: TRBV5-6
abundance: -
CDR3aa: CASSSQGRRDTEAFF
CDR3nt: TGTGCCAGCAGCTCCCAGGGTAGGAGGGACACTGAAGCTTTCTTT

j_gene: TRBJ2-1
d_gene: TRBD2
v_gene: TRBV5-1
abundance: once
CDR3aa: CASSLSRTSSNEQFF
CDR3nt: TGCGCCAGCAGCTTGTCACGGACTAGCAGCAATGAGCAGTTCTTC

j_gene: TRBJ2-1
d_gene: -
v_gene: TRBV7-2
abundance: many
CDR3aa: CASSLVSPELSYNEQFF
CDR3nt: TGTGCCAGCAGCTTAGTTAGTCCGGAGTTATCCTACAATGAGCAGTTCTTC

j_gene: TRBJ2-3
d_gene: -
v_gene: TRBV9
abundance: -
CDR3aa: CASSVVAGTDTQYF
CDR3nt: TGTGCCAGCAGCGTAGTGGCGGGCACAGATACGCAGTATTTT

j_gene: TRBJ2-7
d_gene: TRBD2
v_gene: TRBV3-1/TRBV3-2
abundance: -
CDR3aa: CASSPLAGGRKQYF
CDR3nt: TGTGCCAGCAGCCCCTTAGCGGGAGGTAGGAAGCAGTACTTC

j_gene: TRBJ2-3
d_gene: -
v_gene: TRBV24-1
abundance: -
CDR3aa: CATADGGSTDTQYF
CDR3nt: TGTGCCACCGCGGACGGAGGTAGCACAGATACGCAGTATTTT

j_gene: TRBJ1-1
d_gene: TRBD1
v_gene: TRBV5-5
abundance: -
CDR3aa: CASSLDRGVAFF
CDR3nt: TGTGCCAGCAGCTTGGACAGGGGGGTAGCTTTCTTT

j_gene: TRBJ1-4
d_gene: -
v_gene: TRBV5-4
abundance: -
CDR3aa: CASSPRLVNVNNEKLFF
CDR3nt: TGTGCCAGCAGCCCACGCCTAGTCAACGTTAATAATGAAAAACTGTTTTTT

j_gene: TRBJ2-1
d_gene: TRBD1
v_gene: TRBV7-3
abundance: -
CDR3aa: CASSSQGYEQFF
CDR3nt: TGTGCCAGCAGCTCACAGGGGTATGAGCAGTTCTTC

j_gene: TRBJ2-6
d_gene: -
v_gene: TRBV9
abundance: few
CDR3aa: CASSQQPSTGANVLTF
CDR3nt: TGTGCCAGCAGTCAACAACCTAGCACTGGGGCCAACGTCCTGACTTTC

j_gene: TRBJ1-5
d_gene: TRBD1
v_gene: TRBV5-8
abundance: -
CDR3aa: CASTLGPGGQPQHF
CDR3nt: TGTGCCAGCACCTTGGGGCCAGGGGGTCAGCCCCAGCATTTT

j_gene: TRBJ2-5
d_gene: TRBD2
v_gene: TRBV10-3
abundance: many
CDR3aa: CAISEARNSGDRETQYF
CDR3nt: TGTGCCATCAGTGAGGCGAGGAATAGCGGGGATCGGGAGACCCAGTACTTC

j_gene: TRBJ1-6
d_gene: -
v_gene: TRBV4-2
abundance: -
CDR3aa: CASSLHTARAYNSPLHF
CDR3nt: TGTGCCAGCAGCCTCCACACGGCCAGGGCCTATAATTCACCCCTCCACTTT

j_gene: TRBJ2-3
d_gene: -
v_gene: TRBV7-2
abundance: -
CDR3aa: CASSSWTTTDTQYF
CDR3nt: TGTGCCAGCAGCTCTTGGACTACCACAGATACGCAGTATTTT

j_gene: TRBJ2-1
d_gene: TRBD2
v_gene: TRBV4-1
abundance: -
CDR3aa: CASSHGFGAGGPGEQFF
CDR3nt: TGCGCCAGCAGCCATGGCTTCGGGGCGGGAGGGCCAGGCGAGCAGTTCTTC

j_gene: TRBJ2-2
d_gene: TRBD2
v_gene: TRBV23-1
abundance: -
CDR3aa: CASSQVGTGTSGRRGGELFF
CDR3nt: TGCGCCAGCAGTCAAGTCGGGACAGGGACTAGCGGGAGAAGAGGCGGGGAGCTGTTTTTT

j_gene: TRBJ2-5
d_gene: TRBD1
v_gene: TRBV5-4
abundance: once
CDR3aa: CASSIRDSAWYF
CDR3nt: TGTGCCAGCAGCATACGGGACAGCGCGTGGTACTTC

j_gene: TRBJ2-7
d_gene: TRBD1
v_gene: TRBV24-1
abundance: -
CDR3aa: CATSDGQGGEQYF
CDR3nt: TGTGCCACCAGTGACGGACAGGGCGGCGAGCAGTACTTC

j_gene: TRBJ1-2
d_gene: TRBD1
v_gene: TRBV18
abundance: -
CDR3aa: CASSPRLGQGDYGYTF
CDR3nt: TGTGCCAGCTCACCACGCCTCGGACAGGGGGACTATGGCTACACCTTC

j_gene: TRBJ2-3
d_gene: TRBD2
v_gene: TRBV6-5
abundance: -
CDR3aa: CASSIAGGPTDTQYF
CDR3nt: TGTGCCAGCAGCATAGCGGGGGGGCCAACAGATACGCAGTATTTT

j_gene: TRBJ2-4
d_gene: -
v_gene: TRBV15
abundance: -
CDR3aa: CATSSDLRVAKNIQYF
CDR3nt: TGTGCCACCAGCAGTGACCTTCGGGTAGCCAAAAACATTCAGTACTTC

j_gene: TRBJ2-7
d_gene: TRBD2
v_gene: TRBV30
abundance: -
CDR3aa: CAWSRLAGEYEQYF
CDR3nt: TGTGCCTGGAGTAGACTAGCGGGCGAATACGAGCAGTACTTC

j_gene: TRBJ1-3
d_gene: -
v_gene: TRBV7-2
abundance: -
CDR3aa: CASSLSGGRGNTIYF
CDR3nt: TGTGCCAGCAGCTTAAGTGGGGGGAGAGGAAACACCATATATTTT

j_gene: TRBJ1-2
d_gene: TRBD1
v_gene: TRBV23-1
abundance: -
CDR3aa: CASSQSKVRDRFRLDYGYTF
CDR3nt: TGCGCCAGCAGTCAATCGAAGGTGCGGGACAGGTTTAGGTTGGACTATGGCTACACCTTC

j_gene: TRBJ2-1
d_gene: TRBD1
v_gene: TRBV28
abundance: -
CDR3aa: CASSPWDRSNYNEQFF
CDR3nt: TGTGCCAGCAGTCCCTGGGACAGATCAAACTACAATGAGCAGTTCTTC

j_gene: TRBJ1-1
d_gene: -
v_gene: TRBV6-2/TRBV6-3
abundance: -
CDR3aa: CASSYRTAGGRVGIGNTEAFF
CDR3nt: TGTGCCAGCAGTTATAGGACGGCGGGTGGGAGGGTCGGAATCGGAAACACTGAAGCTTTCTTT

j_gene: TRBJ2-4
d_gene: TRBD2
v_gene: TRBV27
abundance: -
CDR3aa: CASSPTTRGRAKNIQYF
CDR3nt: TGTGCCAGCAGTCCCACGACCCGCGGGAGGGCCAAAAACATTCAGTACTTC

j_gene: TRBJ1-2
d_gene: TRBD1
v_gene: TRBV5-6
abundance: -
CDR3aa: CASSRTGNGYTF
CDR3nt: TGTGCCAGCAGCCGGACAGGGAACGGCTACACCTTC

j_gene: TRBJ1-1
d_gene: TRBD1
v_gene: TRBV6-2/TRBV6-3
abundance: -
CDR3aa: CASSSTGGGNTEAFF
CDR3nt: TGTGCCAGCAGTTCAACAGGGGGGGGAAACACTGAAGCTTTCTTT

j_gene: TRBJ2-1
d_gene: TRBD1
v_gene: TRBV4-3
abundance: -
CDR3aa: CASSQTYGRRPGQGAYNEQFF
CDR3nt: TGCGCCAGCAGCCAAACCTACGGCCGCAGACCGGGACAGGGCGCCTACAATGAGCAGTTCTTC

j_gene: TRBJ2-4
d_gene: TRBD2
v_gene: TRBV5-8
abundance: -
CDR3aa: CASISLAGDIQYF
CDR3nt: TGTGCCAGCATATCACTAGCGGGAGACATTCAGTACTTC

j_gene: TRBJ1-6
d_gene: TRBD1
v_gene: TRBV7-2
abundance: -
CDR3aa: CASSLQDRGPPLHF
CDR3nt: TGTGCCAGCAGTTTACAAGACAGGGGTCCACCCCTCCACTTT

j_gene: TRBJ1-5
d_gene: TRBD1
v_gene: TRBV5-6
abundance: -
CDR3aa: CASSLRDRGRSNQPQHF
CDR3nt: TGTGCCAGCAGCTTGAGGGACAGGGGTCGTAGCAATCAGCCCCAGCATTTT

j_gene: TRBJ1-5
d_gene: -
v_gene: TRBV30
abundance: -
CDR3aa: CAWDSSNQPQHF
CDR3nt: TGTGCCTGGGACAGCAGTAATCAGCCCCAGCATTTT

j_gene: TRBJ1-5
d_gene: TRBD1
v_gene: TRBV6-6
abundance: -
CDR3aa: CASSYETGGGQPQHF
CDR3nt: TGTGCCAGCAGTTACGAAACAGGGGGCGGTCAGCCCCAGCATTTT